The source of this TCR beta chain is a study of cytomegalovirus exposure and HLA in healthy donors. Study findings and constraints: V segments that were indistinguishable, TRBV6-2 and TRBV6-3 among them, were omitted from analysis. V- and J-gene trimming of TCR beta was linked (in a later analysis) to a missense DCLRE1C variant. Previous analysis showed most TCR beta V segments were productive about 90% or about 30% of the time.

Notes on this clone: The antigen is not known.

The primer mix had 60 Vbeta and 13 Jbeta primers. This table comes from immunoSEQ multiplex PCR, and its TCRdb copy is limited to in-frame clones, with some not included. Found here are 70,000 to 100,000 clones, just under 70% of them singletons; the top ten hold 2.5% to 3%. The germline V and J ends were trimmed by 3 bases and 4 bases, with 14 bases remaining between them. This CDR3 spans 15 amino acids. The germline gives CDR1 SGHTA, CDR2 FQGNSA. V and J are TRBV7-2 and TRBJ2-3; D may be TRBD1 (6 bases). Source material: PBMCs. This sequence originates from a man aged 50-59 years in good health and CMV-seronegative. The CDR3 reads CASSLGTFAPDTQYF. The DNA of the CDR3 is TGTGCCAGCAGCTTGGGGACATTTGCCCCAGATACGCAGTATTTT.